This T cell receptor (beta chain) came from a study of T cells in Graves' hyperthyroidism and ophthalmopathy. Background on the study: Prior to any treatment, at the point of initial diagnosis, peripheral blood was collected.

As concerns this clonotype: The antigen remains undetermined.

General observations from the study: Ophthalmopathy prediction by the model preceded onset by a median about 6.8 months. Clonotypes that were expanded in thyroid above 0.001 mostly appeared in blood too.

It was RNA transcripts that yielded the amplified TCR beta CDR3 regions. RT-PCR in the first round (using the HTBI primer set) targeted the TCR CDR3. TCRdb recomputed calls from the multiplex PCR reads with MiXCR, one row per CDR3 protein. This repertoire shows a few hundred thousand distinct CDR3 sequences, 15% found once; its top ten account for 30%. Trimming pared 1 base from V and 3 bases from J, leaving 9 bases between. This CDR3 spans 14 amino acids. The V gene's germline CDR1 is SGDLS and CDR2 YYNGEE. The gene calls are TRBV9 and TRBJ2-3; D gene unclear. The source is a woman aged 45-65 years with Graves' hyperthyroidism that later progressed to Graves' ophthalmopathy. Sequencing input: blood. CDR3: CASSVSSKTDTQYF. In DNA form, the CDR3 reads TGTGCCAGCAGCGTATCGTCCAAGACAGATACGCAGTATTTT. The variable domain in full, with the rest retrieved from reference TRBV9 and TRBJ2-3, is DSGVTQTPKHLITATGQRVTLRCSPRSGDLSVYWYQQSLDQGLQFLIQYYNGEERAKGNILERFSAQQFPDLHSELNLSSLELGDSALYFCASSVSSKTDTQYFGPGTRLTVL.